The 30 T cell receptor beta chains given below trace back to one sample, sequenced in a study of graft-versus-host responses after intestinal transplantation. Clones were sequenced by immunoSEQ multiplex PCR, and TCRdb holds only the in-frame ones, with some missing. The table has about 120,000 clones, 90% to 95% seen once. These TCRs are of unknown antigen specificity. The material sequenced was unstimulated CD8+ T cells sorted from spleen or lymph node cells, taken before intestinal transplant. These receptors all stem from a human donor who received an intestinal transplant.

The chain combines TRBV19 with TRBJ2-1; D is unresolved. Trimming removed 3 bases from V and 8 bases from J, with 8 bases in between. CDR1 LNHDA and CDR2 SQIVND come from the germline V gene (reference sequence). This CDR3 region has 12 residues. CDR3 loop: CASSIRGDEQFF. In DNA, the CDR3 is TGTGCCAGTAGTATTCGAGGTGATGAGCAGTTCTTC.

This sequence joins TRBV7-9 and TRBJ2-5; tentatively, D is TRBD1 or TRBD2 (5 bases each). The CDR3 contains 16 residues. The germline gives CDR1 SEHNR, CDR2 FQNEAQ (reference sequence). Trimming left V 5 bases short and J 0 bases short, with 16 bases between. CDR3 protein: CASSDQDGTDQETQYF. For the CDR3, the DNA is TGTGCCAGCAGCGACCAGGATGGGACCGACCAAGAGACCCAGTACTTC.

The chain joins TRBV9 to TRBJ1-2; TRBD1 is a possible D gene (6 bases). The V and J ends lost 4 bases and 0 bases respectively, with 13 bases between them. The germline gives CDR1 SGDLS, CDR2 YYNGEE. This CDR3 is 15 amino acids long. The CDR3 region has the DNA TGTGCCAGCAGCCTCAGACAGGATCCTAACTATGGCTACACCTTC. Translation: CASSLRQDPNYGYTF. Complete variable domain (other parts from reference TRBV9 and TRBJ1-2): DSGVTQTPKHLITATGQRVTLRCSPRSGDLSVYWYQQSLDQGLQFLIQYYNGEERAKGNILERFSAQQFPDLHSELNLSSLELGDSALYFCASSLRQDPNYGYTFGSGTRLTVV.

Here the CDR3 DNA reads TGTGCCAGCAGCCAGGGAGCCTACCCGGCCGAAAAACTGTTTTTT. This gives the protein CASSQGAYPAEKLFF. The chain combines TRBV5-6 with TRBJ1-4; D is perhaps TRBD1 (5 bases). Germline assignment: CDR1 SGHDT and CDR2 YYEEEE. The CDR3 is 15 residues long. V was clipped by 4 bases and J by 8 bases, with 18 bases between them. The full variable domain, completed using reference TRBV5-6 and TRBJ1-4, is DAGVTQSPTHLIKTRGQQVTLRCSPKSGHDTVSWYQQALGQGPQFIFQYYEEEERQRGNFPDRFSGHQFPNYSSELNVNALLLGDSALYLCASSQGAYPAEKLFFGSGTQLSVL.

The rearrangement links TRBV7-2 to TRBJ1-3, with TRBD1 matching over 9 bases. This CDR3 contains 16 residues. The junction had 7 bases not matched to a gene; V was cut back by 5 bases and J by 2 bases. CDR1 and CDR2 from the germline V gene are SGHTA and FQGNSA. The CDR3 region is CASSPQGAMAGNTIYF. In DNA, the CDR3 is TGTGCCAGCAGCCCACAGGGGGCGATGGCTGGAAACACCATATATTTT. The variable domain in full, with the rest retrieved from reference TRBV7-2 and TRBJ1-3, is GAGVSQSPSNKVTEKGKDVELRCDPISGHTALYWYRQSLGQGLEFLIYFQGNSAPDKSGLPSDRFSAERTGGSVSTLTIQRTQQEDSAVYLCASSPQGAMAGNTIYFGEGSWLTVV.

This clone was observed a handful of times. This chain links TRBV27 with TRBJ2-3; TRBD1 might be the D (5 bases). With 3 bases removed from V and 2 bases from J, the gap between germline ends came to 12 bases. CDR1 and CDR2 from the germline V gene are MNHEY and SMNVEV (reference sequence). The CDR3 contains 15 residues. For the CDR3, the DNA is TGTGCCAGCAGTTTTCGGCAGGGCTTCACAGATACGCAGTATTTT. Amino acids: CASSFRQGFTDTQYF.

To note about this clone: Different DNA sequences within this sample yield the same CDR3. The chain recombines TRBV27 with TRBJ2-7, with 10 nucleotides matching TRBD2. J was trimmed by 4 bases and V by 6 bases; bases with no gene match: 6. Germline assignment: CDR1 MNHEY and CDR2 SMNVEV (reference sequence). The CDR3 runs 14 residues. In nucleotides, the CDR3 is TGTGCCAGCAGCCTGGCTAGCGGGAGTTACGAGCAGTACTTC. Its protein is CASSLASGSYEQYF.

The gene calls are TRBV19 and TRBJ2-5, with D perhaps TRBD1 or TRBD2 (5 bases each). The CDR3 is 14 amino acids. Germline loops: CDR1 LNHDA, CDR2 SQIVND (reference sequence). Trimming cost V 5 bases and J 4 bases, with 14 bases left between them. Here the CDR3 reads CASSPRGLRETQYF. CDR3 bases: TGTGCCAGTAGTCCCCGGGGCCTTCGAGAGACCCAGTACTTC. Drawing the rest from reference TRBV19 and TRBJ2-5, the complete variable domain is DGGITQSPKYLFRKEGQNVTLSCEQNLNHDAMYWYRQDPGQGLRLIYYSQIVNDFQKGDIAEGYSVSREKKESFPLTVTSAQKNPTAFYLCASSPRGLRETQYFGPGTRLLVL.

This chain links TRBV7-8 with TRBJ1-6, with 7 bases lining up with TRBD1. The V and J ends lost 1 base and 8 bases, in that order; junction bases with no gene match: 11. CDR3 size: 17 residues. Germline assignment: CDR1 SGHVS and CDR2 FQNEAQ. CDR3 amino acids: CASSLVSRAGGYSPLHF. CDR3 in DNA: TGTGCCAGCAGCTTAGTATCTCGGGCAGGGGGATATTCACCCCTCCACTTT.

The rearrangement uses TRBV19 and TRBJ2-7; D unclear. Germline V gives CDR1 LNHDA, CDR2 SQIVND (reference sequence). The CDR3 runs to 13 residues. The V end lost 5 bases, the J end lost 0 bases, and 8 bases lay between the germline ends. CDR3 in DNA: TGTGCCAGTAGTTGGACCCCCTCCTACGAGCAGTACTTC. Translation: CASSWTPSYEQYF.

The CDR3 coding sequence is TGTGCCAGCAGCGGAGGGGGCCACAGGTCGAATGAGCAGTTCTTC. It is translated as CASSGGGHRSNEQFF. The chain uses TRBV9 and TRBJ2-1; 7 nucleotides agree with TRBD1. CDR1 and CDR2 (germline): SGDLS, YYNGEE. After removal of 3 bases from V and 7 bases from J, the junction contained 10 bases not matched to a gene. The CDR3 sequence is 15 residues long.

This chain uses TRBV7-3 with TRBJ1-1; weak D call: TRBD1 (5 bases). Between the trimmed V and J ends, which lost 5 bases and 2 bases, there was a span of 12 bases. The CDR3 spans 14 residues. CDR1 SGHTA and CDR2 FQGTGA come from the germline V gene. Written as DNA, the CDR3 is TGTGCCAGCAGCCTGGGTGGGGGAAACACTGAAGCTTTCTTT. It is translated as CASSLGGGNTEAFF.

This chain uses TRBV13 with TRBJ1-1; possibly TRBD1 for D (5 bases). This CDR3 contains 14 residues. The germline V gene encodes CDR1 PRHDT and CDR2 FYEKMQ (reference sequence). Trimming pared 4 bases from V and 0 bases from J, leaving 9 bases between. CDR3 sequence reads: CASSSGTLNTEAFF. The DNA of the CDR3 is TGTGCCAGCAGCTCGGGGACCTTGAACACTGAAGCTTTCTTT.

This chain uses TRBV7-9 with TRBJ2-3; D possibly corresponds to TRBD2 (6 bases). CDR1 and CDR2 from the germline V gene are SEHNR and FQNEAQ (reference sequence). Trimming removed 2 bases from V and 7 bases from J, with 28 bases in between. CDR3 size: 19 residues. The CDR3 coding sequence is TGTGCCAGCAGCTTATCCCCCGTGGACAAAGCGGGCCTCACGAATACGCAGTATTTT. This gives the protein CASSLSPVDKAGLTNTQYF.

This chain uses TRBV9 with TRBJ2-1; 11 bases align to TRBD2. After removal of 2 bases from V and 3 bases from J, the junction contained 7 bases not matched to a gene. This CDR3 has 17 residues. CDR1 SGDLS and CDR2 YYNGEE come from the germline V gene. CDR3 sequence: CASSVALAGGLYNEQFF. The CDR3 DNA follows: TGTGCCAGCAGCGTGGCCCTAGCGGGAGGCCTCTACAATGAGCAGTTCTTC.

V and J are TRBV19 and TRBJ2-3; TRBD2 is a possible D gene (6 bases). With 4 bases removed from V and 5 bases from J, the gap between germline ends came to 19 bases. This CDR3 comprises 16 residues. In germline, CDR1 is LNHDA, CDR2 SQIVND (reference sequence). The CDR3 spells CASSKVRAGEKDTQYF. The CDR3 DNA sequence: TGTGCCAGTAGTAAAGTCCGAGCGGGCGAGAAAGATACGCAGTATTTT.

The chain joins TRBV5-1 to TRBJ2-7, with D possibly TRBD2 on 6 matching bases. The CDR3 has 14 amino acids. Germline V gene sequence: CDR1 SGHRS, CDR2 YFSETQ. V lost 3 bases and J lost 2, with 12 bases in between. The DNA for the CDR3 is TGCGCCAGCAGCTATCCGGGAGAAGCCTACGAGCAGTACTTC. Amino acid sequence: CASSYPGEAYEQYF. The whole variable domain, filled in from reference TRBV5-1 and TRBJ2-7, reads KAGVTQTPRYLIKTRGQQVTLSCSPISGHRSVSWYQQTPGQGLQFLFEYFSETQRNKGNFPGRFSGRQFSNSRSEMNVSTLELGDSALYLCASSYPGEAYEQYFGPGTRLTVT.

This clone was seen just once. This rearrangement joins TRBV11-2 to TRBJ2-3; a weak D match, TRBD2 (6 bases). The germline CDR1 and CDR2 sequences are SGHAT and FQNNGV. This CDR3 spans 17 amino acids. Trimming removed 7 bases from V and 0 bases from J, with 20 bases in between. Here the CDR3 DNA reads TGTGCCAGCACCCCCCCGATGGGGAGGCTTAGCACAGATACGCAGTATTTT. It encodes CASTPPMGRLSTDTQYF. Variable domain in full (rest from reference TRBV11-2 and TRBJ2-3): EAGVAQSPRYKIIEKRQSVAFWCNPISGHATLYWYQQILGQGPKLLIQFQNNGVVDDSQLPKDRFSAERLKGVDSTLKIQPAKLEDSAVYLCASTPPMGRLSTDTQYFGPGTRLTVL.

The genes are TRBV7-9 and TRBJ2-2; no firm D call. Germline CDR1 and CDR2: SEHNR and FQNEAQ (reference sequence). V shed 5 bases and J shed 5 bases, with 9 bases lying between them. The CDR3 extends over 13 amino acids. CDR3 coding DNA: TGTGCCAGCAGCCTCGGGTCGACCGGGGAGCTGTTTTTT. Encoded protein: CASSLGSTGELFF.

The gene calls are TRBV28 and TRBJ2-2; D is unclear. The CDR3 loop spans 13 amino acids. V lost 3 bases and J lost 6, with 8 bases in between. The germline gives CDR1 MDHEN, CDR2 SYDVKM. Here the CDR3 reads CASSLPASGELFF. The CDR3, as DNA: TGTGCCAGCAGTTTGCCAGCGTCCGGGGAGCTGTTTTTT.

This sequence joins TRBV7-8 and TRBJ2-5, with 9 bases aligning to TRBD1. The junction had 10 bases not matched to a gene; V was cut back by 0 bases and J by 2 bases. Germline loops: CDR1 SGHVS, CDR2 FQNEAQ. The CDR3 has 18 amino acids. CDR3 bases: TGTGCCAGCAGCTTAGCGGGGACAGGGCAAGGCCTACAAGAGACCCAGTACTTC. Translating it yields CASSLAGTGQGLQETQYF.

The chain has TRBV5-6 and TRBJ2-4; tentatively, D is TRBD1 or TRBD2 (5 bases each). Trimming left V 0 bases short and J 7 bases short, with 8 bases between. Germline V CDR1 and CDR2: SGHDT, YYEEEE. The CDR3 spans 13 residues. The CDR3 DNA follows: TGTGCCAGCAGCTTGGGGGGGTCGAACATTCAGTACTTC. It encodes CASSLGGSNIQYF.

The chain employs TRBV9 and TRBJ1-1; D gene unclear. There are 13 residues in the CDR3. V was pared by 4 bases and J by 5 bases, with 12 bases between. Germline values: CDR1 SGDLS, CDR2 YYNGEE. Here the CDR3 reads CASSSRTGTEAFF. Written as DNA, the CDR3 is TGTGCCAGCAGCTCACGGACGGGGACTGAAGCTTTCTTT.

The chain couples TRBV30 to TRBJ2-7, with 7 bases fitting TRBD2. The length of the CDR3 is 13 residues. The V gene's germline CDR1 is GTSNPN and CDR2 SVGIG (reference sequence). Trimming cost V 2 bases and J 3 bases; bases outside gene matches: 4. The CDR3 loop reads CAWSIGGSYEQYF. The CDR3 DNA is TGTGCCTGGAGTATCGGGGGGAGCTACGAGCAGTACTTC.

The chain uses TRBV4-3 and TRBJ2-5; D unclear. There are 14 residues in the CDR3. Germline V lookup: CDR1 LGHNA, CDR2 YSLEER. The V gene lost 0 bases and the J gene lost 1 base, with 6 bases spanning the gap. In DNA form, the CDR3 reads TGCGCCAGCAGCCAAGAGTACAGCCAAGAGACCCAGTACTTC. The encoded protein is CASSQEYSQETQYF.

The chain uses TRBV7-2 and TRBJ1-5; 10 bases are a match to TRBD1. The ends lost 1 base at V and 6 bases at J; junction bases unmatched: 6. CDR1 and CDR2 (germline): SGHTA, FQGNSA. This CDR3 comprises 16 residues. The CDR3 reads CASSLVRQGAFQPQHF. The CDR3 nucleotides are TGTGCCAGCAGCTTAGTCCGACAGGGGGCTTTTCAGCCCCAGCATTTT.

This clone was recorded only once. V and J are TRBV2 and TRBJ2-5; D is possibly TRBD2 (5 bases). Germline V gene data show CDR1 as SNHLY and CDR2 as FYNNEI. V was clipped by 6 bases and J by 3 bases, with 17 bases between them. The CDR3 runs 15 residues. CDR3 in DNA: TGTGCCAGCAGCGAGGGTCGTAGTAGCAAAGAGACCCAGTACTTC. It codes for CASSEGRSSKETQYF.

The DNA for the CDR3 is TGTGCCAGTAGTATAGCCCCACTAGCTCCCTATGAGCAGTTCTTC. Translating it yields CASSIAPLAPYEQFF. The chain joins TRBV19 to TRBJ2-1; D may be TRBD2 (6 bases). The CDR3 extends over 15 amino acids. Germline CDR1 LNHDA, CDR2 SQIVND (reference sequence). Trimming shortened V by 1 base and J by 8 bases, and 15 bases separated the two germline ends.

This clone was counted a single time. The chain couples TRBV28 to TRBJ2-7; the match to TRBD2 covers 13 bases. CDR1 and CDR2 from the germline V gene are MDHEN and SYDVKM. V lost 5 bases, J lost 1 base, and 8 bases stayed unmatched. The CDR3 is made up of 17 amino acids. The CDR3 nucleotides are TGTGCCAGCAGTCTCGGGACTAGCGGGGCCCGGTCCTACGAGCAGTACTTC. Translating gives CASSLGTSGARSYEQYF.

This clone was seen just once. The J gene is TRBJ1-1, the V gene TRBV5-1, with 10 bases matching TRBD1. Germline V gene data show CDR1 as SGHRS and CDR2 as YFSETQ. There are 14 residues in the CDR3. J gave up 3 bases and V 4 bases, and 3 bases lay outside the gene matches. The CDR3 DNA reads TGCGCCAGCAGCACGGGACAGGGGTACACTGAAGCTTTCTTT. Residues: CASSTGQGYTEAFF.